Listed below are T cell receptor beta chains from one sample, sequenced in a study of blood T cells in healthy people across ages. TCRdb re-called the 5' RACE reads through MiXCR, storing one row per CDR3 protein. The profile shows over 450,000 distinct CDR3 sequences, about 24% of them singletons. The data also belong to a second study, concerning T cells of mothers and their children.

Sample: blood. The receptors originated from a boy under 18 in good health. CDR3s include the opening cysteine and the closing phenylalanine or tryptophan. A D gene is named only where the DNA matches it firmly. Rows may omit the clone size; those that give it use once, few, many or a size class.

d_gene,j_gene,abundance,v_gene,CDR3nt,CDR3aa
TRBD1,TRBJ2-1,-,TRBV29-1,TGCAGCGTTGACGGGAAGGGACAGGTTGCCTACAATGAGCAGTTCTTC,CSVDGKGQVAYNEQFF
TRBD2,TRBJ2-3,once,TRBV12-3/TRBV12-4,TGTGCCAGCGGGTCCCAGCTAGCGGGCTCCCCAGATACGCAGTATTTT,CASGSQLAGSPDTQYF
-,TRBJ1-1,-,TRBV7-9,TGTGCCAGCAGCTTAGCGTCGGACGGACCTGAAGCTTTCTTT,CASSLASDGPEAFF
TRBD1,TRBJ1-2,-,TRBV30,TGTGCCTGGAGTGCCCTTAGGGGGCATCGAGGTGGCTACACCTTC,CAWSALRGHRGGYTF
-,TRBJ1-2,few,TRBV28,TGTGCCAGCAGTCTCCCCGGGCAACCTAACTATGGCTACACCTTC,CASSLPGQPNYGYTF
-,TRBJ2-6,-,TRBV6-2/TRBV6-3,TGTGCCAGCAGCCCTCCTATCTCTGGGGCCAACGTCCTGACTTTC,CASSPPISGANVLTF
-,TRBJ1-5,-,TRBV28,TGTGCCAGCAGCCCAGTACAGGGTGAGGATCAGCCCCAGCATTTT,CASSPVQGEDQPQHF
-,TRBJ1-4,few,TRBV7-9,TGTGCCAGCAGCTTATTCATCGGGGAAGATGAAAAACTGTTTTTT,CASSLFIGEDEKLFF
-,TRBJ2-6,-,TRBV4-2,TGTGCCAGCAGCCAAGATCGCATACAGGTTCTCGTTTCTGTGGCCAACGTCCTGACTTTC,CASSQDRIQVLVSVANVLTF
-,TRBJ2-1,few,TRBV21-1,TGTGCCAGCAGCAAAACCCCCCCACCGGGACTAGTATTTTACAATGAGCAGTTCTTC,CASSKTPPPGLVFYNEQFF
TRBD2,TRBJ2-5,-,TRBV5-1,TGCGCCAGCAGCGTGGGGCGGGGGTTGGAAGAGACCCAGTACTTC,CASSVGRGLEETQYF
-,TRBJ1-5,-,TRBV28,TGTGCCAGCACCTCGGGGGGTCAGCCCCAGCATTTT,CASTSGGQPQHF
-,TRBJ1-2,-,TRBV6-5,TGTGCCAGCAGTGCGGCCAGGGGCTATGGCTACACCTTC,CASSAARGYGYTF
-,TRBJ2-5,-,TRBV9,TGTGCCAGCAGCGTTTATGGGGAGGCCCAAGAGACCCAGTACTTC,CASSVYGEAQETQYF
-,TRBJ1-2,-,TRBV2,TGTGCCAGCATGGGAGACAGTCTAAACTATGGCTACACCTTC,CASMGDSLNYGYTF
TRBD1,TRBJ1-2,-,TRBV7-2,TGTGCCAGCAGCTTACAGGGGGACTATGGCTACACCTTC,CASSLQGDYGYTF
TRBD1,TRBJ1-4,-,TRBV6-5,TGTGCCAGCAGTTACGGAGGGACAGTCAACGGTGAAAAACTGTTTTTT,CASSYGGTVNGEKLFF
-,TRBJ2-2,-,TRBV7-2,TGTGTCAGCAGCCCTAGAGCTTGGCGGGTTCACACCGGGGAGCTGTTTTTT,CVSSPRAWRVHTGELFF
-,TRBJ2-1,few,TRBV7-2,TGTGCCAGCAGCTTAGGGTGGCAGGGTCACGAGCAGTTCTTC,CASSLGWQGHEQFF
-,TRBJ1-3,-,TRBV29-1,TGCAGCGTCTCAGGGAGCCTCTCTGGAAACACCATATATTTT,CSVSGSLSGNTIYF
-,TRBJ1-2,-,TRBV7-9,TGTGCCAGCAGCTTTCCGGGACGGAGAAACTATGGCTACACCTTC,CASSFPGRRNYGYTF
TRBD1,TRBJ2-7,many,TRBV4-3,TGCGCCAGCAGCCAAGACCGGGACAGGGTCTACGAGCAGTACTTC,CASSQDRDRVYEQYF
TRBD1,TRBJ2-5,few,TRBV20-1,TGCAGTGCCAGAGCTAGGGGGCAGTACCAAGAGACCCAGTACTTC,CSARARGQYQETQYF
TRBD2,TRBJ2-4,few,TRBV20-1,TGCAGTGCTAGAGATAGCGGGGAACTAGCCAAAAACATTCAGTACTTC,CSARDSGELAKNIQYF
TRBD2,TRBJ2-3,-,TRBV12-3/TRBV12-4,TGTGCCAGCAGCCCAAGGGATAGACTAGCGTTCACGGATACGCAGTATTTT,CASSPRDRLAFTDTQYF
-,TRBJ1-3,-,TRBV5-1,TGCGCCAGCAGCTTCAGCATCTCTGGAAACACCATATATTTT,CASSFSISGNTIYF
-,TRBJ2-1,few,TRBV5-1,TGCGCCAGCAGCTTTCCGCAGGACGGCGCTGAGCAGTTCTTC,CASSFPQDGAEQFF
-,TRBJ2-3,-,TRBV11-2,TGTGCCAGCAGCTTGACCCGGAGTTTCCACTCAGATACGCAGTATTTT,CASSLTRSFHSDTQYF
TRBD2,TRBJ2-1,-,TRBV20-1,TGCAGTGCTAGATTCCGCGGGAGTCTCTCCTACAATGAGCAGTTCTTC,CSARFRGSLSYNEQFF
TRBD1,TRBJ2-5,few,TRBV4-3,TGCGCCAGCAGCCAAGGTATCCGGGACAGGGGAGAGACCCAGTACTTC,CASSQGIRDRGETQYF
-,TRBJ1-5,few,TRBV7-2,TGTGCCAGCAGCTTGGGGCCTTACAATCAGCCCCAGCATTTT,CASSLGPYNQPQHF
-,TRBJ2-1,few,TRBV21-1,TGTGCCAGCAGCAAGTGGCAGACTCGGAATGAGCAGTTCTTC,CASSKWQTRNEQFF
-,TRBJ2-5,-,TRBV27,TGTGCCAGCAGTTTAAGGGGAATCCAGGGGGAGACCCAGTACTTC,CASSLRGIQGETQYF
-,TRBJ2-1,-,TRBV24-1,TGTACCACCAGTCCCCCCGGAGGGTCCTGGGAGCAGTTCTTC,CTTSPPGGSWEQFF
-,TRBJ2-2,-,TRBV12-3/TRBV12-4,TGTGCCAGCAGTTGGGGGCCCACCGGGGAGCTGTTTTTT,CASSWGPTGELFF
TRBD1,TRBJ1-2,few,TRBV28,TGTGCCAGCAGCCCGGACAGGGTTAACTATGGCTACACCTTC,CASSPDRVNYGYTF
-,TRBJ1-4,once,TRBV2,TGTGCCAGCAGTGAAGGGGAGGGTCCTAATGAAAAACTGTTTTTT,CASSEGEGPNEKLFF
TRBD2,TRBJ2-7,few,TRBV27,TGTGCCAGCAGTTTATCGGAGGCGGGAGGGCCCTACGAGCAGTACTTC,CASSLSEAGGPYEQYF
-,TRBJ2-7,few,TRBV11-2,TGTGCCAGCAGCTTAGAAGGGACGTTAGGGTACGAGCAGTACTTC,CASSLEGTLGYEQYF
-,TRBJ2-7,-,TRBV20-1,TGCAGTGCTAGAGATGGGAACGAGCAGTACTTC,CSARDGNEQYF
-,TRBJ1-5,-,TRBV20-1,TGCAGTGCTATTGGGACGGGTTTGGGGCAGCCCCAGCATTTT,CSAIGTGLGQPQHF
-,TRBJ2-5,few,TRBV20-1,TGCAGTGCTAGAGATAAGGCAGGGAAGTACTTC,CSARDKAGKYF
-,TRBJ1-3,few,TRBV6-2/TRBV6-3,TGTGCCAGCAGTGACGGACAGAGATCTGGAAACACCATATATTTT,CASSDGQRSGNTIYF
-,TRBJ2-7,once,TRBV20-1,TGCAGTGTCCCCGGGCCAACCTACGAGCAGTACTTC,CSVPGPTYEQYF
TRBD2,TRBJ2-1,few,TRBV14,TGTGCCAGCAGCCTTGCAGCAAGTAGCGGGAAGGTAGTCAATGAGCAGTTCTTC,CASSLAASSGKVVNEQFF
-,TRBJ2-1,-,TRBV24-1,TGTGCCACCAGTGATGCCGGGAGTATCTTCGATGAGCAGTTCTTC,CATSDAGSIFDEQFF
-,TRBJ2-1,-,TRBV3-1,TGTGCCAGCAGCCAAGAGGGTCCTATGAACTCCTACAATGAGCGGTTCTTC,CASSQEGPMNSYNERFF
-,TRBJ2-1,many,TRBV7-9,TGTGCCAGCAGCTTAGTCGGGGTTACTGGGGATGAGCAGTTCTTC,CASSLVGVTGDEQFF
-,TRBJ1-2,-,TRBV2,TGTGCCAGCAGTGAAAGAGGTGGACATCGTGCCGGCTACACCTTC,CASSERGGHRAGYTF
-,TRBJ2-3,-,TRBV25-1,TGTGCCAGCAGTGAACATACGACAGCCGTTGGCGCAGATACGCAGTATTTT,CASSEHTTAVGADTQYF
-,TRBJ1-6,-,TRBV3-1,TGTGCCAGCAGCCAAGGGTCCGGTGTCAATTCACCCCTCCACTTT,CASSQGSGVNSPLHF
-,TRBJ2-7,-,TRBV29-1,TGCAGCGTTGACGGTAACGACGCCTACGAGCAGTACTTC,CSVDGNDAYEQYF
TRBD1,TRBJ1-4,many,TRBV18,TGTGCCAGCTCACCGGGACAGGGGAACCCTAATGAAAAACTGTTTTTT,CASSPGQGNPNEKLFF
TRBD2,TRBJ2-1,-,TRBV28,TGTGCCAGCAGATGGACTAGCGGGGCCCAGTTCTTC,CASRWTSGAQFF